The 29 T cell receptor beta chains listed next were all sequenced from one sample in a study of human T cells and chemical hapten exposure. TCRdb re-called the RACE reads through MiXCR, storing one row per CDR3 protein. Of 79,000 or so distinct CDR3 sequences in the sample, around a third are singletons; the top ten hold about 9.6%. Time point defined: patch test 1, 2 weeks after DPC sensitization. Treatment noted: therapeutic diphenylcyclopropenone sensitization with weekly scalp DPC. Source: whole blood, taken in connection with sensitization to the hapten diphenylcyclopropenone (DPC). The receptors here all came from a man in his forties or fifties with alopecia areata. Some clones in this sample may be carry-over from other donors' samples.

This clonotype was seen a handful of times. The V gene is TRBV18, the J gene TRBJ2-7; possible D gene TRBD1, 6 bases. V gave up 3 bases and J gave up 3 bases, with 12 bases separating them. The length of the CDR3 is 14 residues. Germline CDR1 reads KGHSH; CDR2 reads LQKENI. CDR3 in DNA: TGTGCCAGCTCACCGCCGGGACATTTCTACGAGCAGTACTTC. This translates into CASSPPGHFYEQYF. Complete variable domain (other parts from reference TRBV18 and TRBJ2-7): NAGVMQNPRHLVRRRGQEARLRCSPMKGHSHVYWYRQLPEEGLKFMVYLQKENIIDESGMPKERFSAEFPKEGPSILRIQQVVRGDSAAYFCASSPPGHFYEQYFGPGTRLTVT.

The chain links TRBV5-1 to TRBJ2-5; D is undetermined. Germline V lookup: CDR1 SGHRS, CDR2 YFSETQ. Trimming cost V 5 bases and J 1 base, with 9 bases left between them. The CDR3 has 13 amino acids. The CDR3 here is CASRGSVQETQYF. The DNA for the CDR3 is TGCGCCAGCAGGGGGTCAGTCCAAGAGACCCAGTACTTC.

V gene TRBV28 combines with J gene TRBJ2-3, with D perhaps matching TRBD1 (6 bases). This CDR3 has 15 residues. Germline V gene data show CDR1 as MDHEN and CDR2 as SYDVKM. Trimming cost V 5 bases and J 1 base, with 13 bases left between them. The CDR3 bases are TGTGCCAGCAGTCCCGGGACAATTGGCACAGATACGCAGTATTTT. Protein product: CASSPGTIGTDTQYF.

V gene TRBV7-8 combines with J gene TRBJ2-1; no firm D call. Germline V gene sequence: CDR1 SGHVS, CDR2 FQNEAQ. V gave up 5 bases and J gave up 6 bases, with 8 bases separating them. This CDR3 is built from 12 residues. CDR3 coding DNA: TGTGCCAGCAGCCCAGTTCTCAATGAGCAGTTCTTC. Translation gives CASSPVLNEQFF.

The chain recombines TRBV4-2 with TRBJ2-3, with D unresolved. Looked up from germline, CDR1 is LGHNA and CDR2 is YNFKEQ. CDR3 length: 17 residues. Trimming took 1 base from V and 0 from J, leaving 14 bases between them. CDR3 residues: CASSQGSVETSTDTQYF. DNA of the CDR3: TGTGCCAGCAGCCAAGGCAGTGTTGAAACTAGCACAGATACGCAGTATTTT.

The V call is TRBV5-8, the J call TRBJ1-5; tentative D call: TRBD1 (5 bases). The CDR3 length is 17 residues. Trimming left V 6 bases short and J 1 base short, with 20 bases between. Germline V gene data show CDR1 as SGHTS and CDR2 as YDEGEE. The chain's CDR3 is CASTYLGQGISNQPQHF. In DNA form, the CDR3 reads TGTGCCAGCACCTACCTGGGGCAGGGAATAAGCAATCAGCCCCAGCATTTT.

This chain uses TRBV28 with TRBJ1-1; TRBD1 might be the D (5 bases). V lost 10 bases to trimming and J lost 7 bases, with 13 bases between them. Germline CDR1 is MDHEN and CDR2 is SYDVKM. The length of the CDR3 is 11 residues. CDR3 nucleotide sequence: TGTGCCATCGGGGGTTGTCGTGAAGCTTTCTTT. This gives the protein CAIGGCREAFF.

The chain employs TRBV28 and TRBJ2-1; 7 bases align to TRBD2. The CDR3 runs 16 residues. The V gene's germline CDR1 is MDHEN and CDR2 SYDVKM. V was pared by 4 bases and J by 7 bases, with 13 bases of the junction left unmatched. The CDR3 protein is CASSSPRRESKNEQFF. DNA for the CDR3: TGTGCCAGCAGTTCCCCGAGGCGGGAGTCGAAGAATGAGCAGTTCTTC.

The V call is TRBV9, the J call TRBJ1-6, with D possibly being TRBD1 (6 bases). The germline V and J ends were trimmed by 0 bases and 6 bases, with 7 bases remaining between them. Germline V gene sequence: CDR1 SGDLS, CDR2 YYNGEE. This CDR3 region has 14 residues. The CDR3 reads CASSVEQGNSPLHF. The CDR3 DNA reads TGTGCCAGCAGCGTAGAACAGGGTAATTCACCCCTCCACTTT.

The chain couples TRBV12-3 or TRBV12-4 to TRBJ1-2; D is perhaps TRBD1 (5 bases). This CDR3 contains 17 residues. V lost 0 bases to trimming and J lost 5 bases, with 19 bases between them. The CDR3 loop reads CASSLAGSTGLLYGYTF. CDR3 nucleotide sequence: TGTGCCAGCAGTTTAGCGGGGAGTACAGGATTACTTTATGGCTACACCTTC.

This clonotype was detected a few times. The CDR3 DNA is TGTGCCAGCAGTTTATTGCCTGGGGCCAACGTCCTGACTTTC. Residues: CASSLLPGANVLTF. V gene TRBV28 combines with J gene TRBJ2-6; no definite D call. Trimming took off 1 base at V and 2 bases at J, with 3 bases between the two ends. CDR1 is MDHEN and CDR2 is SYDVKM in the germline V gene. The CDR3 is 14 residues long. The full variable domain, in which reference TRBV28 and TRBJ2-6 provide the parts outside the CDR3, is DVKVTQSSRYLVKRTGEKVFLECVQDMDHENMFWYRQDPGLGLRLIYFSYDVKMKEKGDIPEGYSVSREKKERFSLILESASTNQTSMYLCASSLLPGANVLTFGAGSRLTVL.

This clonotype has a handful of counts. The chain carries TRBV6-5 and TRBJ1-1; perhaps TRBD1 as D (6 bases). The CDR3 runs 14 residues. Per the germline V gene, CDR1 is MNHEY and CDR2 is SVGAGI. Trimming stripped 4 bases from V and 5 bases from J, with 14 bases between. The CDR3 DNA reads TGTGCCAGCAGTTTTTCCAGGGGAGGTACTGAAGCTTTCTTT. Its translation: CASSFSRGGTEAFF.

The V call is TRBV6-5, the J call TRBJ2-2; D ambiguous. This CDR3 is 13 amino acids long. With 4 bases removed from V and 1 base from J, the gap between germline ends came to 4 bases. Germline CDR1 and CDR2: MNHEY and SVGAGI. The CDR3 DNA is TGTGCCAGCAGTTTCCAGAACACCGGGGAGCTGTTTTTT. Translated, it gives CASSFQNTGELFF.

This clonotype has only a few counts. The V gene is TRBV20-1, the J gene TRBJ1-1; 8 positions agree with TRBD1. V trimming: 2 bases; J trimming: 6 bases; junction bases outside the gene matches: 8. CDR1 is DFQATT, CDR2 SNEGSKA, per germline (reference sequence). The CDR3 has 14 amino acids. CDR3 region: CSARPQDRVPEAFF. The CDR3 DNA follows: TGCAGTGCTAGACCTCAGGACAGGGTTCCTGAAGCTTTCTTT.

The CDR3 DNA sequence: TGTGCCAGCAGCCCGTTAACAGGGGGGTCGTATGAAAAACTGTTTTTT. This encodes CASSPLTGGSYEKLFF. The chain is built from TRBV7-2 and TRBJ1-4; 8 bases are shared with TRBD1. J gave up 6 bases and V 5 bases, and 11 bases lay outside the gene matches. Germline CDR1 and CDR2: SGHTA and FQGNSA. The CDR3 is made up of 16 amino acids.

The CDR3, as DNA: TGTGCCAGCAGCCCGGGAGCAGGGACTGGGGCCAACGTCCTGACTTTC. Translated: CASSPGAGTGANVLTF. The genes are TRBV3-1 and TRBJ2-6; D might be TRBD2 (6 bases). The germline gives CDR1 LGHDT, CDR2 YNNKEL (reference sequence). The V and J ends lost 4 bases and 2 bases respectively, with 12 bases between them. The CDR3 length is 16 residues. Together with reference TRBV3-1 and TRBJ2-6, the CDR3 gives the full variable domain: DTAVSQTPKYLVTQMGNDKSIKCEQNLGHDTMYWYKQDSKKFLKIMFSYNNKELIINETVPNRFSPKSPDKAHLNLHINSLELGDSAVYFCASSPGAGTGANVLTFGAGSRLTVL.

A few counts support this clonotype. The chain recombines TRBV12-3 or TRBV12-4 with TRBJ1-2; no clear D. Trimming removed 7 bases from V and 7 bases from J, with 13 bases in between. The CDR3 totals 12 residues. The CDR3 loop reads CASTRSQVGYTF. The CDR3, as DNA: TGTGCCAGCACCCGGTCACAAGTTGGCTACACCTTC.

Comments on this clonotype: At one end the junction does not follow the germline gene, possibly because of a read error. The CDR3: CASSVSPSERSPLRF. In DNA, the CDR3 is TGTGCCAGCAGTGTATCCCCGAGCGAGCGATCACCCCTCCGCTTT. The chain joins TRBV6-1 to TRBJ1-6; D not resolved. Germline loops: CDR1 MNHNS, CDR2 SASEGT. The CDR3 sequence is 15 residues long.

V gene TRBV5-4 combines with J gene TRBJ2-1, with 8 nucleotides matching TRBD2. The trim removed 3 bases at V and 10 bases at J, leaving 9 bases unmatched. CDR1 SGHNT and CDR2 YYREEE come from the germline V gene (reference sequence). This CDR3 spans 14 amino acids. The CDR3 DNA reads TGTGCCAGCAGCTATCCGGGACTAGGGCAGGAGCAGTTCTTC. It codes for CASSYPGLGQEQFF.

The chain recombines TRBV6-1 with TRBJ1-3; TRBD1 might be the D (5 bases). V gave up 5 bases and J gave up 0 bases, with 8 bases separating them. The CDR3 runs 14 residues. Germline loops: CDR1 MNHNS, CDR2 SASEGT. This CDR3 is CASSIDSSGNTIYF. CDR3 coding DNA: TGTGCCAGCAGTATTGACAGCTCTGGAAACACCATATATTTT.

This chain connects TRBV10-2 to TRBJ2-3; no clear D. This CDR3 region has 14 residues. Germline-derived CDR1 and CDR2 are WSHSY and SAAADI. V lost 3 bases to trimming and J lost 6 bases, with 13 bases between them. CDR3 coding DNA: TGCGCCAGCAGTGACAGACTGTTCGCCGATACGCAGTATTTT. Translation: CASSDRLFADTQYF.

This chain joins TRBV20-1 and TRBJ1-6; D perhaps matches TRBD1 (5 bases). V was trimmed by 5 bases and J by 6 bases, leaving 23 bases between them. The CDR3 contains 17 residues. CDR1 DFQATT and CDR2 SNEGSKA come from the germline V gene (reference sequence). CDR3 residues: CSAPTGGSMGGNSPLHF. In DNA form, the CDR3 reads TGCAGTGCTCCCACCGGTGGATCGATGGGGGGTAATTCACCCCTCCACTTT.

The chain carries TRBV3-1 and TRBJ1-1; tentatively, D is TRBD1 (6 bases). Deletions cut 1 base from V and 8 bases from J, with 8 bases between. Germline CDR1 LGHDT, CDR2 YNNKEL (reference sequence). There are 12 residues in the CDR3. The CDR3 coding sequence is TGTGCCAGCAGCCAAGCGGGGGCAGAAGCTTTCTTT. This encodes CASSQAGAEAFF. The full variable domain, rest sourced from reference TRBV3-1 and TRBJ1-1, is DTAVSQTPKYLVTQMGNDKSIKCEQNLGHDTMYWYKQDSKKFLKIMFSYNNKELIINETVPNRFSPKSPDKAHLNLHINSLELGDSAVYFCASSQAGAEAFFGQGTRLTVV.

This clonotype has only a few counts. CDR3 residues: CSVEAGPRTDTQYF. DNA for the CDR3: TGCAGCGTTGAAGCGGGACCCAGAACAGATACGCAGTATTTT. V is TRBV29-1 and J is TRBJ2-3; D is possibly TRBD1 or TRBD2 (5 bases each). This CDR3 contains 14 residues. V was shortened by 1 base and J by 3 bases, with 11 bases between the two germline ends. CDR1 is SQVTM and CDR2 is ANQGSEA in the germline V gene.

The chain is built from TRBV13 and TRBJ1-3; tentative D call: TRBD1 (6 bases). The CDR3 spans 15 residues. The V end was cut by 1 base, the J end by 0 bases, with 7 bases between. CDR1 and CDR2 from the germline V gene are PRHDT and FYEKMQ (reference sequence). CDR3 in amino acids: CASSLDRASGNTIYF. For the CDR3, the DNA is TGTGCCAGCAGCTTAGACAGGGCCTCTGGAAACACCATATATTTT. The full variable domain, with the rest looked up from reference TRBV13 and TRBJ1-3, is AAGVIQSPRHLIKEKRETATLKCYPIPRHDTVYWYQQGPGQDPQFLISFYEKMQSDKGSIPDRFSAQQFSDYHSELNMSSLELGDSALYFCASSLDRASGNTIYFGEGSWLTVV.

The CDR3 region has the DNA TGCAGTGCTAGGGGATGGGACAGAAGCTTCCCGCAGTACTTC. Amino acids: CSARGWDRSFPQYF. The chain combines TRBV20-1 with TRBJ2-7; 7 bases line up with TRBD1. The CDR3 contains 14 residues. With V trimmed by 3 bases and J by 9 bases, 14 bases remained unmatched. The germline CDR1 and CDR2 sequences are DFQATT and SNEGSKA (reference sequence).

The CDR3 reads CAGPLAETISYEQYF. The CDR3 bases are TGTGCCGGTCCTTTAGCGGAGACGATCTCCTACGAGCAGTACTTC. The chain combines TRBV9 with TRBJ2-7; TRBD2 is a possible D gene (6 bases). The CDR3 spans 15 residues. CDR1 and CDR2 (germline): SGDLS, YYNGEE. The V gene lost 10 bases and the J gene lost 0 bases, with 20 bases spanning the gap.

In DNA form, the CDR3 reads TGTGCCAGCTCACCTTTCCCTCTAGATACGCAGTATTTT. Translated: CASSPFPLDTQYF. The rearrangement uses TRBV3-1 and TRBJ2-3; D is uncertain. V was clipped by 8 bases and J by 5 bases, with 14 bases between them. Germline V gives CDR1 LGHDT, CDR2 YNNKEL (reference sequence). The CDR3 covers 13 residues.

The genes are TRBV3-1 and TRBJ1-2; 8 positions agree with TRBD1. The CDR3 consists of 16 residues. The V and J ends lost 0 bases and 3 bases, in that order; junction bases with no gene match: 6. Germline lookup yields CDR1 LGHDT and CDR2 YNNKEL (reference sequence). The CDR3 sequence: CASSQDGQGADYGYTF. In nucleotides, the CDR3 is TGTGCCAGCAGCCAAGATGGGCAGGGGGCCGACTATGGCTACACCTTC.